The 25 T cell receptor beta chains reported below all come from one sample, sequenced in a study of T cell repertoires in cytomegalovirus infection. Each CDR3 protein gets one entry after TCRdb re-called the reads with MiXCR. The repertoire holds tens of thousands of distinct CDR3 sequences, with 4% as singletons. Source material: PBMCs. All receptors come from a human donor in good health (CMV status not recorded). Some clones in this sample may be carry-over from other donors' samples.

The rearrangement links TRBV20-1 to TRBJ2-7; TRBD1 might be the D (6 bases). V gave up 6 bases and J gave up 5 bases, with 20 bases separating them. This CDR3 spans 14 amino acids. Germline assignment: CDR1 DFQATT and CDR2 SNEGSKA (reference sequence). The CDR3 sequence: CSASHRQVSDEQYF. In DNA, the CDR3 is TGCAGTGCAAGTCATCGACAGGTGAGCGACGAGCAGTACTTC.

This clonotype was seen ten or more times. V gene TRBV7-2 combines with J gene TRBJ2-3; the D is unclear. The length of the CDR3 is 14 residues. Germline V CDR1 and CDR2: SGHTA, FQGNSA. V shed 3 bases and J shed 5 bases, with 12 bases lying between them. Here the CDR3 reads CASSFSNSRDTQYF. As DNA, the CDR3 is TGTGCCAGCAGCTTTTCGAATTCCAGAGATACGCAGTATTTT.

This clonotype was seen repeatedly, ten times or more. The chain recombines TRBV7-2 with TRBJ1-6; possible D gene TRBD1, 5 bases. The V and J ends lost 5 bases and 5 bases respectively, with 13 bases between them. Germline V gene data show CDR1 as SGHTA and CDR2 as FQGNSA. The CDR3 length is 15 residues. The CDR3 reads CASSSRTHNNSPLHF. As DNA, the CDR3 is TGTGCCAGCAGCAGCCGGACACATAATAATTCACCCCTCCACTTT.

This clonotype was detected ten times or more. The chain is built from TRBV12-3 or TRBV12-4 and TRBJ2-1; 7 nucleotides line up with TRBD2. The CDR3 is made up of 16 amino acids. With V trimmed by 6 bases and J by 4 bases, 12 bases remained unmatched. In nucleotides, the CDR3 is TGTGCCAGCAGCGCCACGGGGAGCGGGAAGTACAATGAGCAGTTCTTC. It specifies CASSATGSGKYNEQFF.

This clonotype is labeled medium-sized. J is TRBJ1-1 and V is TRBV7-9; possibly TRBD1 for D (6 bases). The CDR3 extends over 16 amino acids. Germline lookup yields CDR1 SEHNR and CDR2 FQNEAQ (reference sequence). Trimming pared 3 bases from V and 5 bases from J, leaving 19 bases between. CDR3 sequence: CASSLHRRGARTEAFF. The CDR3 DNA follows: TGTGCCAGCAGCTTGCATAGACGGGGGGCTCGGACTGAAGCTTTCTTT.

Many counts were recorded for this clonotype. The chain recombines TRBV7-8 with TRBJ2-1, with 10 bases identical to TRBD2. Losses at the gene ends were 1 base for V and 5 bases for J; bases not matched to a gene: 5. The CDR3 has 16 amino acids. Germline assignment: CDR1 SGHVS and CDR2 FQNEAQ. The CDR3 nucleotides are TGTGCCAGCAGCTTAGGGGGACTAGCGCCAAACAATGAGCAGTTCTTC. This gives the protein CASSLGGLAPNNEQFF.

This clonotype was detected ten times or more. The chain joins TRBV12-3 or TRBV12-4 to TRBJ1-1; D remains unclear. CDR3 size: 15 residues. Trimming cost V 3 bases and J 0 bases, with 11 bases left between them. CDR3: CASSFGPQMNTEAFF. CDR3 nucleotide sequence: TGTGCCAGCAGTTTTGGGCCACAGATGAACACTGAAGCTTTCTTT.

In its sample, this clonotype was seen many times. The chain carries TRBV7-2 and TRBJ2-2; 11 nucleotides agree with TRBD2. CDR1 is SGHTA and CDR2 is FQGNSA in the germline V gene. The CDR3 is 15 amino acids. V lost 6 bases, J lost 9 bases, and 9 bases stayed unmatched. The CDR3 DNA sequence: TGTGCCAGCAGTATAGGCACTAGCGGGAGTTGGGAGCTGTTTTTT. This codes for CASSIGTSGSWELFF.

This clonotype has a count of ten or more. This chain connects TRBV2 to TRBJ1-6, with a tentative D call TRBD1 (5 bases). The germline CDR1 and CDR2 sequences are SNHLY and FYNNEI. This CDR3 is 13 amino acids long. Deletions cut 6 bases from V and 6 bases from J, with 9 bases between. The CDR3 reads CASRAGPNSPLHF. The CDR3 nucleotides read TGTGCCAGCAGGGCAGGGCCTAATTCACCCCTCCACTTT.

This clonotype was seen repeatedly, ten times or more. CDR3 amino acids: CASSLVAGRRELFF. DNA of the CDR3: TGTGCCAGCAGCTTAGTGGCAGGGCGCAGGGAGCTGTTTTTT. The chain recombines TRBV7-8 with TRBJ2-2, with D possibly TRBD1 on 5 matching bases. The V gene lost 1 base and the J gene lost 9 bases, with 12 bases spanning the gap. CDR3 length: 14 amino acids. Germline CDR1 SGHVS, CDR2 FQNEAQ.

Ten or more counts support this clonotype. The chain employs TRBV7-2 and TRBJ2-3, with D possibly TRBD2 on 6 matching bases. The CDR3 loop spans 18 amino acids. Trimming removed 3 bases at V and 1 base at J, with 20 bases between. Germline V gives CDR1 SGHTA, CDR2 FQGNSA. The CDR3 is CASSFEDMGGRGTDTQYF. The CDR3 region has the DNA TGTGCCAGCAGCTTTGAAGATATGGGGGGAAGGGGCACAGATACGCAGTATTTT.

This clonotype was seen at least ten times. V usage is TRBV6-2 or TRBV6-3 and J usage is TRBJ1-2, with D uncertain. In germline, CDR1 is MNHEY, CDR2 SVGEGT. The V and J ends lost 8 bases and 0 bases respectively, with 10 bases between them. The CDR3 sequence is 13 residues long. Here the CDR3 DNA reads TGTGCCAGCCGGACGGATCCTAACTATGGCTACACCTTC. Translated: CASRTDPNYGYTF.

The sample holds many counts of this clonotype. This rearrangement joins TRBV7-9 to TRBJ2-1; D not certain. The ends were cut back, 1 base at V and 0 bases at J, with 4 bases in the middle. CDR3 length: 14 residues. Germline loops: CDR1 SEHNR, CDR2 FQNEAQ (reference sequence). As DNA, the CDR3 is TGTGCCAGCAGCTTAGACAGCTCCTACAATGAGCAGTTCTTC. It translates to CASSLDSSYNEQFF. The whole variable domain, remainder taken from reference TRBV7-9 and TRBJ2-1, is DTGVSQNPRHKITKRGQNVTFRCDPISEHNRLYWYRQTLGQGPEFLTYFQNEAQLEKSRLLSDRFSAERPKGSFSTLEIQRTEQGDSAMYLCASSLDSSYNEQFFGPGTRLTVL.

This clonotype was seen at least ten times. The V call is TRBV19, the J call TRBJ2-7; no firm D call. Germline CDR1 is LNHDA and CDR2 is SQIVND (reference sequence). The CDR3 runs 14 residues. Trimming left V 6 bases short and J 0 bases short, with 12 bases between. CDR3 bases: TGTGCCAGTAGCCCTCAGGCAGTCTCCTACGAGCAGTACTTC. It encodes CASSPQAVSYEQYF.

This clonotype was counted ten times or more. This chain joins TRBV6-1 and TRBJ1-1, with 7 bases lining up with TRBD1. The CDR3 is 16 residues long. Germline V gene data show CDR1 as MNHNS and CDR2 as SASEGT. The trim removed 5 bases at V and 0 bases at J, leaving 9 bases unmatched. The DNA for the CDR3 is TGTGCCAGCAGTTATCGGACAGGCCCCATGAACACTGAAGCTTTCTTT. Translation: CASSYRTGPMNTEAFF.

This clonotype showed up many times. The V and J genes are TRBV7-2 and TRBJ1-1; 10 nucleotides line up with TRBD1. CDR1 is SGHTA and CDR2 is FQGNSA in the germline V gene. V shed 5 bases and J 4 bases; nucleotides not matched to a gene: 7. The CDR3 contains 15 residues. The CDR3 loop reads CASSPTGGWGTEAFF. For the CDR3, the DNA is TGTGCCAGCAGCCCGACAGGGGGCTGGGGCACTGAAGCTTTCTTT. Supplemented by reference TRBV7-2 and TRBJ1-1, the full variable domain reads GAGVSQSPSNKVTEKGKDVELRCDPISGHTALYWYRQSLGQGLEFLIYFQGNSAPDKSGLPSDRFSAERTGGSVSTLTIQRTQQEDSAVYLCASSPTGGWGTEAFFGQGTRLTVV.

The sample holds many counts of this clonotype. In nucleotides, the CDR3 is TGTGCCAGCAGGGAGGGGAAGACCCAGTACTTC. It codes for CASREGKTQYF. The V call is TRBV7-2, the J call TRBJ2-5; tentatively, D is TRBD2 (6 bases). The CDR3 runs 11 residues. Germline lookup yields CDR1 SGHTA and CDR2 FQGNSA. V was trimmed by 6 bases and J by 6 bases, leaving 8 bases between them.

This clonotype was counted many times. The CDR3 loop reads CASSLPLLAGGPNEQFF. DNA of the CDR3: TGTGCCAGCAGCTTGCCCTTGCTAGCGGGGGGGCCCAATGAGCAGTTCTTC. The chain carries TRBV5-4 and TRBJ2-1; 12 nucleotides align to TRBD2. The CDR3 is 17 residues long. V was clipped by 1 base and J by 6 bases; unmatched bases: 8. CDR1 and CDR2 (germline): SGHNT, YYREEE (reference sequence).

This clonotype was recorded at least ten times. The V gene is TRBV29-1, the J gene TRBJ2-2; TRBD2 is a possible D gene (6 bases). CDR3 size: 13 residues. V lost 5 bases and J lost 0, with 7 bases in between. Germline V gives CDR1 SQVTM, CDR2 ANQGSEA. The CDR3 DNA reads TGCAGCGTTCAGCGGGCGAACACCGGGGAGCTGTTTTTT. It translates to CSVQRANTGELFF.

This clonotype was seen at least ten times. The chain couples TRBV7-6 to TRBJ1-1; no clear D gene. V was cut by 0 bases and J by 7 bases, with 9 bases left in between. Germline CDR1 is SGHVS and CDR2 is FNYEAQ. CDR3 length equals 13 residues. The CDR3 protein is CASSLALMGEAFF. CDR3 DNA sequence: TGTGCCAGCAGCTTAGCCCTGATGGGTGAAGCTTTCTTT. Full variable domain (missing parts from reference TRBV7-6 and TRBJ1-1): GAGVSQSPRYKVTKRGQDVALRCDPISGHVSLYWYRQALGQGPEFLTYFNYEAQQDKSGLPNDRFSAERPEGSISTLTIQRTEQRDSAMYRCASSLALMGEAFFGQGTRLTVV.

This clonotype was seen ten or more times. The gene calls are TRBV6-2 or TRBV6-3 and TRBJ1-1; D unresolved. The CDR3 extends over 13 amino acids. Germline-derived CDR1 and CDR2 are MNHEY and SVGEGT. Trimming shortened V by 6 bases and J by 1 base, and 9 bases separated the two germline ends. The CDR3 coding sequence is TGTGCCAGCAGCTCGGCGCAGAACACTGAAGCTTTCTTT. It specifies CASSSAQNTEAFF.

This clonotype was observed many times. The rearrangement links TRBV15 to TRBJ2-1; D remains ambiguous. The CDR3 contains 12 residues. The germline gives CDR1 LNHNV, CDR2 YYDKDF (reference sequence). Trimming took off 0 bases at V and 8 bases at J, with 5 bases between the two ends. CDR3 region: CATSRERDEQFF. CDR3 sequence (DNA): TGTGCCACCAGCAGAGAACGCGATGAGCAGTTCTTC.

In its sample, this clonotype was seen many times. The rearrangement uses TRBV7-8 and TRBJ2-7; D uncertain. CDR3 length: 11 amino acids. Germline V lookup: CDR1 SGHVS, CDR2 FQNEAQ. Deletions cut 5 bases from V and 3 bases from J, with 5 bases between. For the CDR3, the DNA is TGTGCCAGCAGCCCCCACTACGAGCAGTACTTC. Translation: CASSPHYEQYF.

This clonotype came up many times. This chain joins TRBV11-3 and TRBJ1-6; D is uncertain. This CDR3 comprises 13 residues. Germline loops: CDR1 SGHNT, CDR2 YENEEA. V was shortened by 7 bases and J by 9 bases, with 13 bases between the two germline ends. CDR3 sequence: CASKEGSSSPLHF. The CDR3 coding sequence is TGTGCCAGCAAAGAAGGATCCAGTTCACCCCTCCACTTT.

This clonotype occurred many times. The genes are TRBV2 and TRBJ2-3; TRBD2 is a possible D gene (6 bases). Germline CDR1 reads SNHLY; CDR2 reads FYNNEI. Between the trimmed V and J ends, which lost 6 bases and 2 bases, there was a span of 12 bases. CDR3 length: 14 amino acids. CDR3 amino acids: CASSRDSDTDTQYF. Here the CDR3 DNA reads TGTGCCAGCAGCCGGGACTCTGACACAGATACGCAGTATTTT. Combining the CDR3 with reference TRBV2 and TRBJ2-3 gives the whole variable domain EPEVTQTPSHQVTQMGQEVILRCVPISNHLYFYWYRQILGQKVEFLVSFYNNEISEKSEIFDDQFSVERPDGSNFTLKIRSTKLEDSAMYFCASSRDSDTDTQYFGPGTRLTVL.